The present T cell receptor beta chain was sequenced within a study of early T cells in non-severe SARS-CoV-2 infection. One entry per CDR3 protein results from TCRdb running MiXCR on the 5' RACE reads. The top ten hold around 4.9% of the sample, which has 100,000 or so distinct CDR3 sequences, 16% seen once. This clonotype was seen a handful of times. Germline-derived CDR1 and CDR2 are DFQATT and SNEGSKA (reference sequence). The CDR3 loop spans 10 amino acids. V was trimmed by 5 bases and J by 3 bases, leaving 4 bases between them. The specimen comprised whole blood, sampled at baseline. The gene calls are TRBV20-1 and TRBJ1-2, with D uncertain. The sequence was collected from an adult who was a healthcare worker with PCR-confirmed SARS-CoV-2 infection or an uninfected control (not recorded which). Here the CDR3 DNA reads TGCAGTGCTGCCGACTATGGCTACACCTTC. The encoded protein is CSAADYGYTF.